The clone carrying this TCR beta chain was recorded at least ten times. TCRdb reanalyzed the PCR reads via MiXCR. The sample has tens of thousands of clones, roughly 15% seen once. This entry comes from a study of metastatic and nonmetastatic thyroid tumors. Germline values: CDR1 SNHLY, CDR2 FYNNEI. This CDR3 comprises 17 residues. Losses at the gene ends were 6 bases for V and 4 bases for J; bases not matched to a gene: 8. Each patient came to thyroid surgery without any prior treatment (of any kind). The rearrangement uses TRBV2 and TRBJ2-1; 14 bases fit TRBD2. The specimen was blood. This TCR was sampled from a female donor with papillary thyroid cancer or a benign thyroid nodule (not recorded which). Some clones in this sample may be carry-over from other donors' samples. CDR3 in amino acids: CASRAGTSGSGYNEQFF. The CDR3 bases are TGTGCCAGCAGGGCCGGGACTAGCGGGAGCGGGTACAATGAGCAGTTCTTC.